The present T cell receptor (beta chain) was sequenced within a study of Ad26.COV2.S vaccination and SARS-CoV-2 variants. Study background: This donor came from the COV1001 trial of Ad26.COV2.S. Ad26.COV2.S was injected intramuscularly once or twice, 56 days apart. Overall study results and limits: Analyses of TCR breadth and depth may have underestimated total T cell responses.

Libraries were prepared by immunoSEQ multiplex PCR; TCRdb keeps only in-frame clonotypes and omits some of them. This sample yields about 400,000 clones, of which 83% are seen a single time; around 7.3% belongs to the top ten. Noted treatment: some 20 received Ad26.COV2.S at low or high dose, single or two shots; about 5 received placebo; per-sample allocation not given. The samples were gathered on day 63 after the first injection of vaccine or placebo. About this clone itself: Its target is unknown. This CDR3 is also generated by other DNA sequences in the sample.

The source material was peripheral blood, sampled in a trial of Ad26.COV2.S vaccine versus placebo. The receptor was isolated from a person aged 18 to 65 who received the Ad26.COV2.S COVID-19 vaccine or a placebo.

CDR3 loop: CAWSVLGDQPQHF. The CDR3 DNA sequence: TGTGCCTGGAGTGTACTAGGGGATCAGCCCCAGCATTTT. The chain uses TRBV30 and TRBJ1-5; D is possibly TRBD1 (5 bases). The CDR3 extends over 13 amino acids. Looked up from germline, CDR1 is GTSNPN and CDR2 is SVGIG (reference sequence). Trimming removed 0 bases from V and 5 bases from J, with 8 bases in between.